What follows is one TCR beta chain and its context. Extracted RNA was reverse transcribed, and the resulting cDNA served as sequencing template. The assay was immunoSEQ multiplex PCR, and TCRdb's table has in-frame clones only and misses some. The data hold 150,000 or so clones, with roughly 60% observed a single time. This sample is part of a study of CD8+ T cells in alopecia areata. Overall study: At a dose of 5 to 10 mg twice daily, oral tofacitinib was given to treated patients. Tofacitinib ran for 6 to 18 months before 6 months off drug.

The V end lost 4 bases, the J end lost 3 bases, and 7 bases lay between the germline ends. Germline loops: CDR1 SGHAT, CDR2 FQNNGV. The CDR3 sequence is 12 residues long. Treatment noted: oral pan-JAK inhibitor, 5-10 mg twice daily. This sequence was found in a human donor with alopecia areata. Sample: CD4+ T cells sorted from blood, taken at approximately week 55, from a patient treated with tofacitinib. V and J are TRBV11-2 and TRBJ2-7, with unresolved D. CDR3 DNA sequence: TGTGCCAGCAGCTCTAGTGGCTACGAGCAGTACTTC. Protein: CASSSSGYEQYF.